The 7 T cell receptor beta chains reported below all come from one sample, sequenced in a study of CD8 T cells in ankylosing spondylitis. The antigens of these receptors remain unknown. MiXCR, run by TCRdb on the 5' RACE reads, gives a single entry per CDR3 protein. The repertoire holds more than 100,000 distinct CDR3 sequences, with 15% to 20% as singletons. Study outcomes and limitations: The study identified a TCR beta motif of seven or eight highly homologous variants that appeared characteristic of ankylosing spondylitis blood.

Sequencing was carried out using blood, either unsorted or a sorted T cell fraction (not recorded which). Receptors originate from a male donor with ankylosing spondylitis.

The CDR3 reads CASSHAGTGRSPLHF. DNA for the CDR3: TGCGCCAGCAGCCATGCCGGGACAGGGCGGTCACCCCTCCACTTT. The chain recombines TRBV4-1 with TRBJ1-6, with TRBD1 identical over 9 bases. The CDR3 is 15 residues long. Unmatched junction bases numbered 7, after V lost 3 bases and J lost 10 bases. Looked up from germline, CDR1 is MGHRA and CDR2 is YSYEKL.

The chain links TRBV7-3 to TRBJ2-1; TRBD2 agrees at 7 bases. Germline V gene lookup returns CDR1 SGHTA and CDR2 FQGTGA. Trimming removed 2 bases from V and 0 bases from J; junction bases left unmatched: 7. The CDR3 has 17 residues. Written as DNA, the CDR3 is TGTGCCAGCAGCTTAGGGGAGGGGCTCAGCTCCTACAATGAGCAGTTCTTC. It yields the protein CASSLGEGLSSYNEQFF.

This clonotype was counted between two and nine times. The chain employs TRBV5-6 and TRBJ2-7, with a tentative D call TRBD1 (5 bases). Trimming cost V 6 bases and J 2 bases, with 21 bases left between them. Germline V CDR1 and CDR2: SGHDT, YYEEEE. The CDR3 runs to 16 residues. CDR3 bases: TGTGCCAGCACCCCATCCCGACAGCTTTATACCTACGAGCAGTACTTC. This codes for CASTPSRQLYTYEQYF.

This clonotype was seen only once. The chain employs TRBV27 and TRBJ2-5; possibly TRBD2 for D (5 bases). V dropped 0 bases and J dropped 5 bases, with 13 bases sitting between them. There are 15 residues in the CDR3. Germline CDR1 and CDR2: MNHEY and SMNVEV (reference sequence). Written as DNA, the CDR3 is TGTGCCAGCAGTTTATCCCGGGGTCAGTTGGAGACCCAGTACTTC. Its protein product is CASSLSRGQLETQYF.

The V gene is TRBV20-1, the J gene TRBJ2-3; D is perhaps TRBD2 (6 bases). The germline CDR1 and CDR2 sequences are DFQATT and SNEGSKA (reference sequence). The CDR3 sequence is 15 residues long. Deletions cut 3 bases from V and 0 bases from J, with 13 bases between. The CDR3 DNA sequence: TGCAGTGCTAGTGGGCTAGCGTACAGCACAGATACGCAGTATTTT. Translated, it gives CSASGLAYSTDTQYF.

This chain links TRBV7-2 with TRBJ2-7; no clear D. Trimming took 1 base from V and 2 from J, leaving 9 bases between them. The CDR3 totals 14 residues. Germline loops: CDR1 SGHTA, CDR2 FQGNSA. As DNA, the CDR3 is TGTGCCAGCAGCTTAGAGGCGGCCCCCTACGAGCAGTACTTC. It encodes CASSLEAAPYEQYF.

This chain connects TRBV6-5 to TRBJ2-5, with D uncertain. CDR3 size: 13 residues. V lost 4 bases to trimming and J lost 3 bases, with 9 bases between them. Germline CDR1 reads MNHEY; CDR2 reads SVGAGI. CDR3 region: CASSWQIKETQYF. Here the CDR3 DNA reads TGTGCCAGCAGTTGGCAAATCAAAGAGACCCAGTACTTC.